A single sample gave rise to the 21 T cell receptor beta chains below, sequenced in a study of STAT5B mutations in CD4+ large granular lymphocyte leukemia. The repertoire was sequenced with immunoSEQ multiplex PCR; TCRdb's copy has only in-frame clones and lacks some. This sample has around 32,000 clones; around 85% occur once, and the top ten carry about 6.2%. Sequencing was carried out using CD4+ T cells from blood buffy coats. The receptors were sampled from a human donor in good health.

The CDR3 sequence: CASSQERGRGFGSPLHF. In nucleotides, the CDR3 is TGCGCCAGCAGCCAAGAAAGGGGAAGAGGTTTCGGTTCACCCCTCCACTTT. The chain employs TRBV4-1 and TRBJ1-6; tentatively, D is TRBD1 (5 bases). Trimming took 0 bases from V and 9 from J, leaving 18 bases between them. Germline V gene sequence: CDR1 MGHRA, CDR2 YSYEKL. The CDR3 runs 17 residues.

The chain carries TRBV10-3 and TRBJ2-5; D is unclear. CDR3 size: 15 residues. From germline, CDR1 is ENHRY and CDR2 SYGVKD. V was clipped by 6 bases and J by 2 bases, with 16 bases between them. CDR3 sequence: CAIRAFPDAQETQYF. The CDR3 DNA reads as TGTGCCATCAGGGCGTTTCCGGACGCGCAAGAGACCCAGTACTTC.

V and J are TRBV4-1 and TRBJ2-4; 10 bases are a match to TRBD2. Trimming at V came to 4 bases and at J to 7 bases, leaving 10 bases not matched to a gene. CDR1 MGHRA and CDR2 YSYEKL come from the germline V gene. The CDR3 is 16 amino acids. The CDR3 loop is CASSRPQTSGANIQYF. The CDR3, as DNA: TGCGCCAGCAGCCGGCCCCAAACTAGCGGGGCGAACATTCAGTACTTC.

The rearrangement joins TRBV6-5 to TRBJ1-2; D perhaps matches TRBD1 (5 bases). The CDR3 is 13 residues long. Germline lookup yields CDR1 MNHEY and CDR2 SVGAGI. Trimming shortened V by 5 bases and J by 4 bases, and 11 bases separated the two germline ends. For the CDR3, the DNA is TGTGCCAGCAGTCCCCAGGGTACCTATGGCTACACCTTC. Its protein product is CASSPQGTYGYTF.

The CDR3 is CASSKREGTNTGELFF. The CDR3 DNA reads TGTGCCAGTAGTAAACGGGAAGGAACGAACACCGGGGAGCTGTTTTTT. This chain joins TRBV19 and TRBJ2-2; TRBD2 is a possible D gene (5 bases). V was pared by 4 bases and J by 0 bases, with 12 bases between. CDR3 size: 16 residues. Germline V gene lookup returns CDR1 LNHDA and CDR2 SQIVND (reference sequence).

Here the CDR3 reads CASSLRPDSEKLFF. The CDR3 region has the DNA TGTGCCAGCAGCTTGCGTCCCGACAGTGAAAAACTGTTTTTT. The chain has TRBV7-8 and TRBJ1-4; TRBD1 is a possible D gene (5 bases). V dropped 3 bases and J dropped 7 bases, with 12 bases sitting between them. The CDR3 covers 14 residues. Germline CDR1 reads SGHVS; CDR2 reads FQNEAQ. Based on the CDR3 plus reference TRBV7-8 and TRBJ1-4, the full variable domain is GAGVSQSPRYKVAKRGQDVALRCDPISGHVSLFWYQQALGQGPEFLTYFQNEAQLDKSGLPSDRFFAERPEGSVSTLKIQRTQQEDSAVYLCASSLRPDSEKLFFGSGTQLSVL.

In this sample, this clone turned up once. V and J are TRBV25-1 and TRBJ1-2; possible D gene TRBD1, 5 bases. With 1 base removed from V and 2 bases from J, the gap between germline ends came to 11 bases. CDR1 is MGHDK, CDR2 SYGVNS, per germline. The CDR3 spans 15 residues. CDR3 protein: CASSESLGGNYGYTF. CDR3 nucleotides: TGTGCCAGCAGTGAATCTTTGGGGGGAAACTATGGCTACACCTTC.

This clone is a singleton in its sample. The gene calls are TRBV7-9 and TRBJ1-3, with D perhaps matching TRBD1 (6 bases). Trimming removed 5 bases at V and 8 bases at J, with 22 bases between. Germline values: CDR1 SEHNR, CDR2 FQNEAQ (reference sequence). The CDR3 has 16 residues. For the CDR3, the DNA is TGTGCCAGCAGCAACGGGGGGCAGGAGATATGGGACACCATATATTTT. Protein product: CASSNGGQEIWDTIYF. The entire variable domain, with the rest obtained from reference TRBV7-9 and TRBJ1-3, is as follows: DTGVSQNPRHKITKRGQNVTFRCDPISEHNRLYWYRQTLGQGPEFLTYFQNEAQLEKSRLLSDRFSAERPKGSFSTLEIQRTEQGDSAMYLCASSNGGQEIWDTIYFGEGSWLTVV.

J is TRBJ2-5 and V is TRBV7-7, with a tentative D call TRBD2 (6 bases). Germline V CDR1 and CDR2: SSHAT, FNYEAQ (reference sequence). This CDR3 is built from 15 residues. The V gene lost 5 bases and the J gene lost 4 bases, with 17 bases spanning the gap. CDR3 in amino acids: CASSVSGPRRETQYF. As DNA, the CDR3 is TGTGCCAGCAGCGTGAGCGGGCCCAGGAGAGAGACCCAGTACTTC.

In DNA form, the CDR3 reads TGCGCCAGCAGCCAGGGGGCTGGGGAGCTGTTTTTT. Translating gives CASSQGAGELFF. The chain carries TRBV5-1 and TRBJ2-2; 8 bases are a match to TRBD1. The J segment lost 8 bases and the V segment lost 4 bases, leaving 1 base of the junction unmatched. CDR3 length: 12 residues. The germline V gene encodes CDR1 SGHRS and CDR2 YFSETQ.

The chain is built from TRBV5-1 and TRBJ2-5; 14 nucleotides match TRBD2. Germline assignment: CDR1 SGHRS and CDR2 YFSETQ. The V and J ends lost 4 bases and 5 bases, in that order; junction bases with no gene match: 10. The length of the CDR3 is 17 residues. The CDR3 loop reads CASSHRTSGGYKETQYF. CDR3 bases: TGCGCCAGCAGCCATCGGACTAGCGGGGGGTACAAGGAGACCCAGTACTTC.

This chain connects TRBV7-9 to TRBJ2-1; D unclear. CDR3 length: 14 amino acids. Germline V CDR1 and CDR2: SEHNR, FQNEAQ (reference sequence). V was trimmed by 5 bases and J by 4 bases, leaving 12 bases between them. Here the CDR3 DNA reads TGTGCCAGCAGCCCGAAGCAACGGTACAATGAGCAGTTCTTC. Its protein product is CASSPKQRYNEQFF.

This clone occurred a few times. This sequence joins TRBV18 and TRBJ1-1; no clear D. The CDR3 extends over 13 amino acids. The ends were cut back, 3 bases at V and 2 bases at J, with 7 bases in the middle. Germline V CDR1 and CDR2: KGHSH, LQKENI. CDR3 amino acids: CASSPLTNTEAFF. Here the CDR3 DNA reads TGTGCCAGCTCACCGTTGACAAACACTGAAGCTTTCTTT.

The chain employs TRBV5-4 and TRBJ2-5; the D is unclear. The V gene lost 1 base and the J gene lost 7 bases, with 14 bases spanning the gap. The CDR3 has 14 residues. Germline V CDR1 and CDR2: SGHNT, YYREEE (reference sequence). The CDR3 bases are TGTGCCAGCAGCTTGTCCAACGCAGGCTTGACCCAGTACTTC. The encoded protein is CASSLSNAGLTQYF.

This chain joins TRBV28 and TRBJ1-1; no clear D. This CDR3 region has 12 residues. Germline V gene sequence: CDR1 MDHEN, CDR2 SYDVKM. Trimming cost V 2 bases and J 2 bases, with 3 bases left between them. For the CDR3, the DNA is TGTGCCAGCAGTTTACTCAACACTGAAGCTTTCTTT. Translating it yields CASSLLNTEAFF.

The chain links TRBV4-1 to TRBJ2-2; no clear D gene. The CDR3 is 17 amino acids. The germline gives CDR1 MGHRA, CDR2 YSYEKL. Trimming cost V 0 bases and J 7 bases, with 18 bases left between them. CDR3 amino acids: CASSQDSASTLSGELFF. The CDR3 DNA sequence: TGCGCCAGCAGCCAAGATTCGGCCTCAACCCTCAGCGGGGAGCTGTTTTTT.

CDR3 residues: CSSTRAQGFGEQFF. In nucleotides, the CDR3 is TGCAGCTCGACAAGAGCACAGGGGTTTGGTGAGCAGTTCTTC. The chain recombines TRBV29-1 with TRBJ2-1; 7 positions agree with TRBD1. Germline trimming cut 8 bases from V and 9 bases from J; bases unmatched to any gene: 16. Germline-derived CDR1 and CDR2 are SQVTM and ANQGSEA. The CDR3 runs 14 residues.

This chain joins TRBV12-5 and TRBJ1-1; D is ambiguous. This CDR3 comprises 15 residues. The V gene lost 2 bases and the J gene lost 0 bases, with 10 bases spanning the gap. Germline assignment: CDR1 LGHNT and CDR2 FRNRAP. CDR3 nucleotides: TGTGCTAGTGGTTTGTACGGGGTCATGAACACTGAAGCTTTCTTT. Translated, it gives CASGLYGVMNTEAFF.

The V and J genes are TRBV13 and TRBJ1-1, with 11 bases lining up with TRBD1. Trimming removed 5 bases from V and 6 bases from J; junction bases left unmatched: 11. Germline loops: CDR1 PRHDT, CDR2 FYEKMQ (reference sequence). The length of the CDR3 is 16 residues. CDR3 DNA sequence: TGTGCCAGCAGCCCCGGGACAGGGGGTTTCTGGGCTGAAGCTTTCTTT. It specifies CASSPGTGGFWAEAFF.

This sequence joins TRBV5-1 and TRBJ2-3; possibly TRBD2 for D (7 bases). Germline V gene lookup returns CDR1 SGHRS and CDR2 YFSETQ. V lost 1 base and J 2 bases, leaving 14 bases between the germline ends. The length of the CDR3 is 16 residues. Written as DNA, the CDR3 is TGCGCCAGCAGCTTGCTGGGGGGGCGAGACACAGATACGCAGTATTTT. Its translation is CASSLLGGRDTDTQYF.

This clone was observed a few times. V gene TRBV19 combines with J gene TRBJ2-2, with D possibly matching TRBD2 (6 bases). The CDR3 spans 13 residues. The V gene lost 4 bases and the J gene lost 5 bases, with 8 bases spanning the gap. Looked up from germline, CDR1 is LNHDA and CDR2 is SQIVND (reference sequence). The CDR3 region has the DNA TGTGCCAGTAGTACTGGGGGGACCGGGGAGCTGTTTTTT. Translating it yields CASSTGGTGELFF.